This TCR beta chain was recorded in a study of identical twins. Overall study findings and caveats: Beta clonotypes that were abundant in cord blood contained fewer insertions, a pattern absent from memory repertoires. There was more out-of-frame TCR alpha sharing in monozygotic twins than models estimated.

CDR1 and CDR2 from the germline V gene are LGHNA and YNFKEQ. The CDR3 has 18 amino acids. V shed 0 bases and J 3 bases; nucleotides not matched to a gene: 9. Concerning this clonotype: Its antigen is as yet unknown.

Template switching introduced a universal primer site, and the cDNA bore unique molecular identifiers. TCRdb re-derived calls from the 5' RACE reads in MiXCR, one entry per CDR3 protein. This table has roughly 1,500,000 distinct CDR3 sequences, under 35% appearing once. This rearrangement joins TRBV4-2 to TRBJ2-3; TRBD2 aligns across 10 bases. Sequenced sample: cord blood. The clonotype was recovered from a newborn girl in good health. DNA of the CDR3: TGTGCCAGCAGCCAAGATCTGCCAGCGGGGGGGCTGACAGATACGCAGTATTTT. The encoded protein is CASSQDLPAGGLTDTQYF.